This TCR beta chain was captured in a study of T cell repertoires in cytomegalovirus infection. At least ten counts were recorded for this clonotype. Its antigen is currently unknown. The CDR3 sequence is 12 residues long. Deletions cut 4 bases from V and 6 bases from J, with 7 bases between. TCRdb re-derived calls from the reads in MiXCR, one entry per CDR3 protein. The sample includes about 740,000 distinct CDR3 sequences, less than 40% of them seen just once. Study outcomes and limitations: Summed public TCR beta family frequency identified CMV carriers bearing the relevant HLA.

The chain carries TRBV12-3 or TRBV12-4 and TRBJ1-5; D may be TRBD1 (5 bases). What was sequenced was PBMCs. The source is a human donor in good health (CMV status not recorded). Some clones in this sample may be carry-over from other donors' samples. In DNA form, the CDR3 reads TGTGCCAGCAGTTCGGGGGGTCAGCCCCAGCATTTT. Encoded protein: CASSSGGQPQHF.